This T cell receptor (beta chain) was captured by sequencing in a study of OX40 agonist ivuxolimab in advanced cancers. Study at large: Six ivuxolimab dose levels, 0.01 to 10 mg/kg, were given intravenously every 2 weeks.

The CDR3 is 16 residues long. From germline, CDR1 is SNHLY and CDR2 FYNNEI. J gave up 4 bases and V 7 bases, and 12 bases lay outside the gene matches. Generated by immunoSEQ multiplex PCR, the TCRdb table keeps only in-frame clones and is missing some. The table lists under 85,000 clones, more than 70% of them singletons. This sequence was found in an adult with an advanced solid tumor such as melanoma, head and neck, liver or kidney cancer. The sample in question was CD4+ or CD8+ T cells sorted from blood, obtained in a trial of the OX40 agonist ivuxolimab. J is TRBJ1-5 and V is TRBV2; 8 positions match TRBD1. CDR3: CASNTGQGQGNQPQHF. DNA for the CDR3: TGTGCCAGCAACACCGGACAGGGTCAAGGGAATCAGCCCCAGCATTTT.